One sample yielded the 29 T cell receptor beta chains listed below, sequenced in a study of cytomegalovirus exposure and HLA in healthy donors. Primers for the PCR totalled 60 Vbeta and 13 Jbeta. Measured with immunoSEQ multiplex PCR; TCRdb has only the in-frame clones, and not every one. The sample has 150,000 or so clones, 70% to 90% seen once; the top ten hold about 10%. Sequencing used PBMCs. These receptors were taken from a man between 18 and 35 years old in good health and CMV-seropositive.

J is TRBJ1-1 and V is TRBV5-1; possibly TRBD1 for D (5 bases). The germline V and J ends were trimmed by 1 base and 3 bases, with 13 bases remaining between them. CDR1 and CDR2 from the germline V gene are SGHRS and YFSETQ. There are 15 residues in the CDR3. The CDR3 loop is CASSLFGAGDTEAFF. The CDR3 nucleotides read TGCGCCAGCAGCTTGTTCGGGGCGGGGGACACTGAAGCTTTCTTT. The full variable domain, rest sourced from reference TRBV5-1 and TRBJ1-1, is KAGVTQTPRYLIKTRGQQVTLSCSPISGHRSVSWYQQTPGQGLQFLFEYFSETQRNKGNFPGRFSGRQFSNSRSEMNVSTLELGDSALYLCASSLFGAGDTEAFFGQGTRLTVV.

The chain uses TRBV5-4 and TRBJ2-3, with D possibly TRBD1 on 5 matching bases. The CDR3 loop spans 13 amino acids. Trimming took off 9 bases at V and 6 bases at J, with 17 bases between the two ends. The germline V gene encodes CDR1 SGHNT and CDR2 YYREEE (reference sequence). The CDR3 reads CATKDNGVDTQYF. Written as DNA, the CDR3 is TGTGCCACCAAGGACAATGGCGTGGATACGCAGTATTTT.

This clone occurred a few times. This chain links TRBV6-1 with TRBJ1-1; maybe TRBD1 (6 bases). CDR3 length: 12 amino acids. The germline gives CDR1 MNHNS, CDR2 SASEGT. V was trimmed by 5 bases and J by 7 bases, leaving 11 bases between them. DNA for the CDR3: TGTGCCAGCAGTCCTGACAGGATTGAAGCTTTCTTT. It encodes CASSPDRIEAFF.

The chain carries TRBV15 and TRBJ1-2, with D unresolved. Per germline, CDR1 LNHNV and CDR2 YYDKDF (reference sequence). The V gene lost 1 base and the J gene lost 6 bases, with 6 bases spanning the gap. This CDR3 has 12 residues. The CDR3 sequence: CATSRAMDGYTF. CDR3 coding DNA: TGTGCCACCAGCAGAGCTATGGATGGCTACACCTTC. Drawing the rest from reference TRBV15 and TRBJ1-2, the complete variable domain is DAMVIQNPRYQVTQFGKPVTLSCSQTLNHNVMYWYQQKSSQAPKLLFHYYDKDFNNEADTPDNFQSRRPNTSFCFLDIRSPGLGDTAMYLCATSRAMDGYTFGSGTRLTVV.

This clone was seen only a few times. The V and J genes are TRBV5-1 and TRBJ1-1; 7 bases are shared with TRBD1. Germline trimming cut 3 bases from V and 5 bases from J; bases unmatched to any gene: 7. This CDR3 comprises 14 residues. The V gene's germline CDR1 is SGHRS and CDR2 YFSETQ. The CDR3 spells CASSSDRVGTEAFF. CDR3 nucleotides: TGCGCCAGCAGCTCTGACAGGGTTGGAACTGAAGCTTTCTTT.

The DNA of the CDR3 is TGTGCCAGCAGCGGTATAGCCAAAAACATTCAGTACTTC. Protein product: CASSGIAKNIQYF. This rearrangement joins TRBV28 to TRBJ2-4; D gene uncertain. Germline V gene sequence: CDR1 MDHEN, CDR2 SYDVKM. The CDR3 is made up of 13 amino acids. V was pared by 6 bases and J by 0 bases, with 6 bases between. The variable domain in full, with the rest retrieved from reference TRBV28 and TRBJ2-4, is DVKVTQSSRYLVKRTGEKVFLECVQDMDHENMFWYRQDPGLGLRLIYFSYDVKMKEKGDIPEGYSVSREKKERFSLILESASTNQTSMYLCASSGIAKNIQYFGAGTRLSVL.

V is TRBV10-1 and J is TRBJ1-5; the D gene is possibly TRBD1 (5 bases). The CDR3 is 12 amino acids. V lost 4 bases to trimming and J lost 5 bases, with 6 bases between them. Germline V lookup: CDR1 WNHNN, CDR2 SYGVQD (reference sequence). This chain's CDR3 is CASSAGDQPQHF. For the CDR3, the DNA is TGCGCCAGCAGTGCGGGGGATCAGCCCCAGCATTTT.

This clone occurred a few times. The CDR3 loop is CASSYGPAGTEAFF. For the CDR3, the DNA is TGTGCCAGCAGTTACGGTCCCGCGGGGACTGAAGCTTTCTTT. The chain combines TRBV6-5 with TRBJ1-1; D uncertain. This CDR3 contains 14 residues. The V gene lost 2 bases and the J gene lost 5 bases, with 12 bases spanning the gap. Germline lookup yields CDR1 MNHEY and CDR2 SVGAGI.

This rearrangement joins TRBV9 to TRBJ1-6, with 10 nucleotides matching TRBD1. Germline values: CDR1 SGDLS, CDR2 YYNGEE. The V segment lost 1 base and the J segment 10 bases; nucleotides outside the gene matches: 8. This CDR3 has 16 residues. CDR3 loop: CASSVNPWTGGSPLHF. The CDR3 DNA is TGTGCCAGCAGCGTAAACCCTTGGACAGGGGGGTCACCCCTCCACTTT.

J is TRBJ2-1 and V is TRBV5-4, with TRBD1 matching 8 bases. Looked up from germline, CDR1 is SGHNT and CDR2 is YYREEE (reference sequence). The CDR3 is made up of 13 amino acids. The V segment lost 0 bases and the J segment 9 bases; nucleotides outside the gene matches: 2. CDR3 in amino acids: CASSLGTGPEQFF. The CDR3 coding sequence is TGTGCCAGCAGCTTGGGGACAGGGCCTGAGCAGTTCTTC.

Written as DNA, the CDR3 is TGTGCCAGCAGCTCCCCGGGTCGCGGTAATGAGCAGTTCTTC. Translation gives CASSSPGRGNEQFF. The chain employs TRBV7-6 and TRBJ2-1; D remains unclear. The germline V gene has CDR1 SGHVS and CDR2 FNYEAQ. The CDR3 is 14 amino acids. Deletions cut 4 bases from V and 7 bases from J, with 14 bases between.

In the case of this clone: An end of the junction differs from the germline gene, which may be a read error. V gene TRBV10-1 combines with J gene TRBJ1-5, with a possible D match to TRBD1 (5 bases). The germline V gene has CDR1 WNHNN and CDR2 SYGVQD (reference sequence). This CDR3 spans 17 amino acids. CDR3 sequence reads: CASSKWGGAQLNRPQHF. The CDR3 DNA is TGCGCCAGCAGTAAATGGGGAGGGGCCCAACTCAATCGGCCCCAGCATTTT.

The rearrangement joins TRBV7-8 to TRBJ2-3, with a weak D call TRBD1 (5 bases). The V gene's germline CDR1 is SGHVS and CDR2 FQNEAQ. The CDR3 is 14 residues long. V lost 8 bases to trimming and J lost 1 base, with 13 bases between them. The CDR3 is CASGSDTGTDTQYF. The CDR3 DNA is TGTGCCAGCGGATCGGACACGGGCACAGATACGCAGTATTTT.

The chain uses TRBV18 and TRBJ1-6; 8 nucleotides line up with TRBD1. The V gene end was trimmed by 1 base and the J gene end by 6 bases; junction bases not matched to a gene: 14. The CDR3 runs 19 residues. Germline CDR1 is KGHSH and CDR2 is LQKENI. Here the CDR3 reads CASSPRSTSGTGSNSPLHF. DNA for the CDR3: TGTGCCAGCTCACCACGGAGCACCTCCGGGACAGGATCTAATTCACCCCTCCACTTT. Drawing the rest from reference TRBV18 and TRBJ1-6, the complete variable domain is NAGVMQNPRHLVRRRGQEARLRCSPMKGHSHVYWYRQLPEEGLKFMVYLQKENIIDESGMPKERFSAEFPKEGPSILRIQQVVRGDSAAYFCASSPRSTSGTGSNSPLHFGNGTRLTVT.

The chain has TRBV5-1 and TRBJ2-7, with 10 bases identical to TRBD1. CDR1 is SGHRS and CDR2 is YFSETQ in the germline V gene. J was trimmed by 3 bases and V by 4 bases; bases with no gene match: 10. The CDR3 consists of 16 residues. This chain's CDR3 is CASSTSRGTGVYEQYF. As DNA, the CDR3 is TGCGCCAGCAGCACCTCACGTGGGACAGGGGTCTACGAGCAGTACTTC.

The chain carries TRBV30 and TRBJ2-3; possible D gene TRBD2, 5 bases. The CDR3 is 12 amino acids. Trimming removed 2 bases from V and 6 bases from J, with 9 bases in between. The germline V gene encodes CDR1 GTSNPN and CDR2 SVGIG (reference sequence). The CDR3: CAWSIGSDTQYF. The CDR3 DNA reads TGTGCCTGGAGTATAGGGAGCGATACGCAGTATTTT.

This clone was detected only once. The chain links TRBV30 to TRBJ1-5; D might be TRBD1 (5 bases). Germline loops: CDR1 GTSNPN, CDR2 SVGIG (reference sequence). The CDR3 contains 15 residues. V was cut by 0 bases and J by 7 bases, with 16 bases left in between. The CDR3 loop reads CAWSVYGGSGQPQHF. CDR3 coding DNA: TGTGCCTGGAGTGTCTACGGGGGGTCGGGGCAGCCCCAGCATTTT.

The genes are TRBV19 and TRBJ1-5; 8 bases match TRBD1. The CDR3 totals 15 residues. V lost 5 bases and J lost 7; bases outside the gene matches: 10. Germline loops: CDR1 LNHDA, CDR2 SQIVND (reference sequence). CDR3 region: CASSSWTGQDQPQHF. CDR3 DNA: TGTGCCAGTAGTTCGTGGACAGGGCAAGACCAGCCCCAGCATTTT.

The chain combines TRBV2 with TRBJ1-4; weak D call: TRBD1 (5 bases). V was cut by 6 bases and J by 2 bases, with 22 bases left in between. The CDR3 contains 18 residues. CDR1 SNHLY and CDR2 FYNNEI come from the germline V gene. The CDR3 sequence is CASRYSGGGKGTNEKLFF. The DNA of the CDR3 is TGTGCCAGCAGATACTCCGGGGGAGGAAAAGGGACTAATGAAAAACTGTTTTTT.

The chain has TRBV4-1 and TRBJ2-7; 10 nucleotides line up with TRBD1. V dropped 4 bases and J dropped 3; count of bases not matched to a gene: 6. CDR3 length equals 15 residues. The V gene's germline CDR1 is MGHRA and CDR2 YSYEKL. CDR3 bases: TGCGCCAGCAGCCTAGGAGGGACAGGGGTCTACGAGCAGTACTTC. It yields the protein CASSLGGTGVYEQYF.

CDR3 nucleotides: TGTGCCAGCAGTGATGGGACAGGGAGTATAATCTACAATGAGCAGTTCTTC. Translated: CASSDGTGSIIYNEQFF. The chain links TRBV6-1 to TRBJ2-1, with TRBD1 identical over 9 bases. Trimming at V came to 3 bases and at J to 3 bases, leaving 9 bases not matched to a gene. The CDR3 length is 17 residues. The germline V gene encodes CDR1 MNHNS and CDR2 SASEGT.

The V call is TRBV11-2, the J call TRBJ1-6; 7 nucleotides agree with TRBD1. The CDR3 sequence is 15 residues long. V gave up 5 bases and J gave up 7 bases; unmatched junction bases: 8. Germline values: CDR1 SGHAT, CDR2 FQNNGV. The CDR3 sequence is CASSLRQGNNSPLHF. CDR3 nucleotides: TGTGCCAGCAGCCTTAGACAGGGCAACAATTCACCCCTCCACTTT.

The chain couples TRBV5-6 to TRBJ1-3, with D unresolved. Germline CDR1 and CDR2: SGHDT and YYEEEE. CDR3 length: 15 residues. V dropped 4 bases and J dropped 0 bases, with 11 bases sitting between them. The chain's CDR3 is CASSLTGVSGNTIYF. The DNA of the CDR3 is TGTGCCAGCAGCCTGACGGGAGTCTCTGGAAACACCATATATTTT.

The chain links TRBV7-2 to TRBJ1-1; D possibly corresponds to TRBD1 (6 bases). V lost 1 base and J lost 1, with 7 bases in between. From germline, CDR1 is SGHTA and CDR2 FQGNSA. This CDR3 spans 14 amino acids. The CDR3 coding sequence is TGTGCCAGCAGCTTAGGGGGACAGAACACTGAAGCTTTCTTT. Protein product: CASSLGGQNTEAFF.

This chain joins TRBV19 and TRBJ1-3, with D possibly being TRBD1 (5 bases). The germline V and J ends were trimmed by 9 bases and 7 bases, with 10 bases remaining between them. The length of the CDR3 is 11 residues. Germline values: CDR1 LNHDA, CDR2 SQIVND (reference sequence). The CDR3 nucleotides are TGTGCCAGCCCTAAGGGGAACACCATATATTTT. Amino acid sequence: CASPKGNTIYF.

The CDR3 protein is CASSVGQGVWDTIYF. The CDR3, as DNA: TGTGCCAGCAGCGTAGGACAGGGAGTGTGGGACACCATATATTTT. The V and J genes are TRBV9 and TRBJ1-3; TRBD1 aligns across 7 bases. Germline assignment: CDR1 SGDLS and CDR2 YYNGEE. This CDR3 has 15 residues. V dropped 0 bases and J dropped 8; count of bases not matched to a gene: 8.

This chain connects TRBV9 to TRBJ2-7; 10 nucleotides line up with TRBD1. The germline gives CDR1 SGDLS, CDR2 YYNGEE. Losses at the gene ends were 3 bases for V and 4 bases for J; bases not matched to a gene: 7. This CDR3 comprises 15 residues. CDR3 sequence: CASSAADRGVYEQYF. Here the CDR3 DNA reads TGTGCCAGCAGCGCCGCGGACAGGGGGGTTTACGAGCAGTACTTC.

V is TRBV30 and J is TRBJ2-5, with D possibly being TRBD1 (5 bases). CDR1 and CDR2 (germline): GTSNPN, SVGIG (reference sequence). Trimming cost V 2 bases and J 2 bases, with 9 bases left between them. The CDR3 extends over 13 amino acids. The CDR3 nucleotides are TGTGCCTGGAGTTGGGGCGTTCAAGAGACCCAGTACTTC. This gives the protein CAWSWGVQETQYF.

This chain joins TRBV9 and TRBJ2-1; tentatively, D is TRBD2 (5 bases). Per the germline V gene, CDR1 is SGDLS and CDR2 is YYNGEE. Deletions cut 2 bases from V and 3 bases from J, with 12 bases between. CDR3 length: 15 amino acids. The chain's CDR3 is CASSVDLALYNEQFF. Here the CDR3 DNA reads TGTGCCAGCAGCGTGGACCTAGCACTCTACAATGAGCAGTTCTTC.